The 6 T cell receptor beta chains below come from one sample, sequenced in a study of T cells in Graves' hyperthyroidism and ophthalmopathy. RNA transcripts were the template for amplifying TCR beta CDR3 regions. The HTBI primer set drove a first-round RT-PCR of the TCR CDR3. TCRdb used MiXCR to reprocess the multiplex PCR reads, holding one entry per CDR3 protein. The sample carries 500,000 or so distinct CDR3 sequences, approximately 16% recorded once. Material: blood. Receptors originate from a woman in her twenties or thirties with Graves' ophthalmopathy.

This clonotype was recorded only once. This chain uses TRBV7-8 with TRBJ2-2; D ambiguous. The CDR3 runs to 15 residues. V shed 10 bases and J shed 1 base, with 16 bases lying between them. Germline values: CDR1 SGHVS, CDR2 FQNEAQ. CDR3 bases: TGTGCCACCAGTGGGGTCCCCCTGAACACCGGGGAGCTGTTTTTT. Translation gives CATSGVPLNTGELFF. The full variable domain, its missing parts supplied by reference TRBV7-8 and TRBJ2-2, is GAGVSQSPRYKVAKRGQDVALRCDPISGHVSLFWYQQALGQGPEFLTYFQNEAQLDKSGLPSDRFFAERPEGSVSTLKIQRTQQEDSAVYLCATSGVPLNTGELFFGEGSRLTVL.

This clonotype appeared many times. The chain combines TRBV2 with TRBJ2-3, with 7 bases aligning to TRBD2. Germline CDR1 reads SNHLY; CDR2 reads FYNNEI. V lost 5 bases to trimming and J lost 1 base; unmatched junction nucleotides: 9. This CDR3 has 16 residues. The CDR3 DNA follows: TGTGCCAGCAGTAGGGCTAGCGGAACCCGCACAGATACGCAGTATTTT. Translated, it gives CASSRASGTRTDTQYF.

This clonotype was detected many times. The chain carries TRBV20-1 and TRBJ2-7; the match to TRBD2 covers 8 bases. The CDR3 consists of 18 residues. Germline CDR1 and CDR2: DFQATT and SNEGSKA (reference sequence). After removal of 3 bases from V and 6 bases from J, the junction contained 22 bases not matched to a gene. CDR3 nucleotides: TGCAGTGCTAGTCCCCAGAGTTTCCCCAGCGGGAGATTCGGCGAGCAGTACTTC. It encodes CSASPQSFPSGRFGEQYF.

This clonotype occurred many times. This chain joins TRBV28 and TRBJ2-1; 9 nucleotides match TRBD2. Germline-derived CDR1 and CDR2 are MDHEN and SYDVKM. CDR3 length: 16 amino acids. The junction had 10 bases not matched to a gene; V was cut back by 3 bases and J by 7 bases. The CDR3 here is CASSFVAGGPWNEQFF. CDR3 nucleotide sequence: TGTGCCAGCAGTTTTGTGGCGGGAGGGCCTTGGAATGAGCAGTTCTTC.

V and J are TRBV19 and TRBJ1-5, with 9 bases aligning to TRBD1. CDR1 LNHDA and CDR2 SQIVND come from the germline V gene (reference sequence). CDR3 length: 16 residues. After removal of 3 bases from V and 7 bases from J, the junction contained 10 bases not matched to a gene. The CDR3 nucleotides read TGTGCCAGTAGTATGGAGGGACAGGGTGTAGGACAGCCCCAGCATTTT. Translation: CASSMEGQGVGQPQHF.

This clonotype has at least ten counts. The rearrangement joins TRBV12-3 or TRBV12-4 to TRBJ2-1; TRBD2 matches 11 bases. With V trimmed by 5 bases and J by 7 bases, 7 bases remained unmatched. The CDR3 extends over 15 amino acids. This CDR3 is CASSIIAGGGNEQFF. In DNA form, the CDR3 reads TGTGCCAGCAGTATCATAGCGGGAGGGGGGAATGAGCAGTTCTTC.